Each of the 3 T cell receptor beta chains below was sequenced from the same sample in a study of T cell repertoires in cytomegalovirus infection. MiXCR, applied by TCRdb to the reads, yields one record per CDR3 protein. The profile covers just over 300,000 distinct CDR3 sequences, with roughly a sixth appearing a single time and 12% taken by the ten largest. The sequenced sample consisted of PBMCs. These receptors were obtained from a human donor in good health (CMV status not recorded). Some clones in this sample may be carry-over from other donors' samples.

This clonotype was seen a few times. The chain's CDR3 is CASSLGTGAVEQYF. The CDR3 coding sequence is TGTGCCAGCAGTTTAGGGACAGGGGCGGTTGAGCAGTACTTC. The chain is built from TRBV12-3 or TRBV12-4 and TRBJ2-7, with TRBD1 matching 9 bases. V was pared by 1 base and J by 7 bases, with 5 bases of the junction left unmatched. The CDR3 has 14 amino acids.

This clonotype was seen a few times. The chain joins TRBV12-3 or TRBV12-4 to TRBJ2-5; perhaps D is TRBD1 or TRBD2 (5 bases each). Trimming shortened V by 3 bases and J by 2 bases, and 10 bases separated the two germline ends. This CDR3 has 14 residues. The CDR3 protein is CASSLGDVQETQYF. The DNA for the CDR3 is TGTGCCAGCAGTTTGGGGGACGTTCAAGAGACCCAGTACTTC.

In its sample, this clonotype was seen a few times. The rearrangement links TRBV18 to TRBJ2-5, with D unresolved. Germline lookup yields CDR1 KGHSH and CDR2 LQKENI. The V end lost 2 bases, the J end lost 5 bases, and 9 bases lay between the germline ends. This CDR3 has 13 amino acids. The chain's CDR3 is CASSPNQEETQYF. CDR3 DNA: TGTGCCAGCTCACCAAACCAAGAGGAGACCCAGTACTTC.